This entry lists 15 T cell receptor beta chains sequenced from one sample in a study of blood T cell repertoires in COVID-19. Clones were sequenced by immunoSEQ multiplex PCR, and TCRdb holds only the in-frame ones, with some missing. The table shows 250,000 to 350,000 clones, with about 83% occurring only once. Sequenced sample: PBMCs or T cells enriched from blood (not recorded which). Receptor source: a middle-aged woman who had recovered from COVID-19.

The chain joins TRBV2 to TRBJ2-1; 12 bases map to TRBD1. The V gene's germline CDR1 is SNHLY and CDR2 FYNNEI. The CDR3 length is 14 residues. The V gene end was trimmed by 6 bases and the J gene end by 12 bases; junction bases not matched to a gene: 9. CDR3 amino acids: CASSQGQGARTQFF. In nucleotides, the CDR3 is TGTGCCAGCAGCCAGGGACAGGGGGCGCGGACGCAGTTCTTC. Combining the CDR3 with reference TRBV2 and TRBJ2-1 gives the whole variable domain EPEVTQTPSHQVTQMGQEVILRCVPISNHLYFYWYRQILGQKVEFLVSFYNNEISEKSEIFDDQFSVERPDGSNFTLKIRSTKLEDSAMYFCASSQGQGARTQFFGPGTRLTVL.

The chain employs TRBV12-3 or TRBV12-4 and TRBJ2-1, with D maybe TRBD2 (5 bases). This CDR3 spans 13 amino acids. Between the trimmed V and J ends, which lost 4 bases and 4 bases, there was a span of 8 bases. CDR3 sequence (DNA): TGTGCCAGCAGTTCTGAGGGATACAATGAGCAGTTCTTC. Protein product: CASSSEGYNEQFF.

The chain links TRBV7-3 to TRBJ1-6; D remains ambiguous. The CDR3 totals 13 residues. Per the germline V gene, CDR1 is SGHTA and CDR2 is FQGTGA. The ends were cut back, 2 bases at V and 8 bases at J, with 7 bases in the middle. CDR3 sequence: CASSLGLYSPLHF. Here the CDR3 DNA reads TGTGCCAGCAGCTTAGGGCTCTATTCACCCCTCCACTTT. Variable domain in full (rest from reference TRBV7-3 and TRBJ1-6): GAGVSQTPSNKVTEKGKYVELRCDPISGHTALYWYRQSLGQGPEFLIYFQGTGAADDSGLPNDRFFAVRPEGSVSTLKIQRTERGDSAVYLCASSLGLYSPLHFGNGTRLTVT.

The chain joins TRBV27 to TRBJ1-1; 7 positions match TRBD1. Germline V lookup: CDR1 MNHEY, CDR2 SMNVEV (reference sequence). Trimming removed 5 bases from V and 5 bases from J; junction bases left unmatched: 11. The CDR3 length is 15 residues. CDR3: CASSEGGLGGTEAFF. The CDR3 DNA is TGTGCCAGCAGTGAAGGGGGCCTAGGGGGTACTGAAGCTTTCTTT.

The chain is built from TRBV30 and TRBJ2-7, with D possibly TRBD2 on 5 matching bases. Trimming removed 2 bases from V and 2 bases from J, with 10 bases in between. Germline V CDR1 and CDR2: GTSNPN, SVGIG (reference sequence). CDR3 size: 13 residues. CDR3 residues: CAWSHGEPYEQYF. CDR3 bases: TGTGCCTGGAGTCACGGGGAACCCTACGAGCAGTACTTC.

This clone was counted between two and nine times. This chain links TRBV7-9 with TRBJ2-1; TRBD2 agrees at 9 bases. V lost 5 bases and J lost 8; bases outside the gene matches: 4. CDR1 is SEHNR and CDR2 is FQNEAQ in the germline V gene (reference sequence). This CDR3 region has 13 residues. The CDR3 reads CASSLSGSDEQFF. In nucleotides, the CDR3 is TGTGCCAGCAGCCTTAGCGGGAGCGATGAGCAGTTCTTC.

The rearrangement uses TRBV15 and TRBJ2-1; 14 bases align to TRBD2. The CDR3 has 20 residues. Germline-derived CDR1 and CDR2 are LNHNV and YYDKDF (reference sequence). J lost 0 bases, V lost 2 bases, and 9 bases had no gene match. This CDR3 reads CATSRPRLAGGLFSYNEQFF. As DNA, the CDR3 is TGTGCCACCAGCAGACCCCGACTAGCGGGAGGGTTGTTCTCCTACAATGAGCAGTTCTTC.

This clone has only one observation. V is TRBV6-6 and J is TRBJ2-1; 16 nucleotides align to TRBD2. J lost 10 bases, V lost 4 bases, and 4 bases had no gene match. The CDR3 loop spans 15 amino acids. Germline V gene sequence: CDR1 MNHNY, CDR2 SVGAGI (reference sequence). CDR3: CASSFGTSGRGEQFF. The CDR3 nucleotides are TGTGCCAGCAGTTTCGGGACTAGCGGGAGGGGGGAGCAGTTCTTC.

This clone was recorded only once. The chain recombines TRBV5-4 with TRBJ2-7, with 11 bases fitting TRBD1. This CDR3 has 15 amino acids. Germline V gene lookup returns CDR1 SGHNT and CDR2 YYREEE (reference sequence). Losses at the gene ends were 4 bases for V and 2 bases for J; bases not matched to a gene: 5. For the CDR3, the DNA is TGTGCCAGCAGCCCAACGGGACAGGGGGCCTACGAGCAGTACTTC. Its translation is CASSPTGQGAYEQYF.

This clone was detected only a few times. This chain's CDR3 is CASSKREGGNQPQHF. DNA for the CDR3: TGTGCCAGTAGTAAGCGAGAGGGGGGCAATCAGCCCCAGCATTTT. The rearrangement links TRBV19 to TRBJ1-5, with a possible D match to TRBD1 (6 bases). This CDR3 comprises 15 residues. Germline V gene data show CDR1 as LNHDA and CDR2 as SQIVND (reference sequence). V gave up 4 bases and J gave up 2 bases, with 12 bases separating them.

The V and J genes are TRBV7-2 and TRBJ2-5; D might be TRBD1 (5 bases). V dropped 3 bases and J dropped 9 bases, with 23 bases sitting between them. Germline CDR1 is SGHTA and CDR2 is FQGNSA. CDR3 length: 16 residues. In DNA, the CDR3 is TGTGCCAGCAGCTTTGGGGTTGCCGGGCCAGAAGGGGCCCAGTACTTC. Translated: CASSFGVAGPEGAQYF.

This sequence joins TRBV18 and TRBJ2-5; 7 nucleotides agree with TRBD1. Germline loops: CDR1 KGHSH, CDR2 LQKENI. After removal of 4 bases from V and 0 bases from J, the junction contained 2 bases not matched to a gene. This CDR3 has 14 amino acids. The CDR3 nucleotides read TGTGCCAGCTCACGACAGGGTGACCAAGAGACCCAGTACTTC. Its translation: CASSRQGDQETQYF.

The rearrangement joins TRBV7-3 to TRBJ2-3, with 7 bases matching TRBD2. This CDR3 comprises 17 residues. Per the germline V gene, CDR1 is SGHTA and CDR2 is FQGTGA. Trimming took 5 bases from V and 2 from J; bases not matched to a gene: 13. The CDR3 protein is CASSQLAGATLTDTQYF. The CDR3 nucleotides are TGTGCCAGCAGCCAGCTCGCGGGAGCCACCCTCACAGATACGCAGTATTTT. Full variable domain (remainder filled in from reference TRBV7-3 and TRBJ2-3): GAGVSQTPSNKVTEKGKYVELRCDPISGHTALYWYRQSLGQGPEFLIYFQGTGAADDSGLPNDRFFAVRPEGSVSTLKIQRTERGDSAVYLCASSQLAGATLTDTQYFGPGTRLTVL.

This CDR3 is CASSSGSYEQYF. The CDR3 nucleotides read TGCGCCAGCAGCTCGGGATCCTACGAGCAGTACTTC. The chain uses TRBV5-1 and TRBJ2-7; a weak D match, TRBD2 (5 bases). Trimming left V 3 bases short and J 1 base short, with 5 bases between. In germline, CDR1 is SGHRS, CDR2 YFSETQ. There are 12 residues in the CDR3.

The chain carries TRBV12-3 or TRBV12-4 and TRBJ1-1; the D is unclear. This CDR3 spans 12 amino acids. V was trimmed by 0 bases and J by 5 bases, leaving 4 bases between them. CDR3 sequence (DNA): TGTGCCAGCAGTTTAGCACGGACTGAAGCTTTCTTT. Protein: CASSLARTEAFF.